This is a list of T cell receptor beta chains from one sample in a study of blood T cells in healthy people across ages. In TCRdb, the 5' RACE reads were re-called with MiXCR into one record per CDR3 protein. Among 800,000 to 1,300,000 distinct CDR3 sequences listed, 25% were seen once. In addition, the sample was reused for a study of T cells of mothers and their children.

Material for sequencing was blood. The receptors here all came from a girl under 10 years old in good health. Both conserved end residues are part of each CDR3. The D gene is left open where the match is weak. The listing skips clone size in some rows; elsewhere it reads once, few, many or a size class.

J | D | size | V | DNA | CDR3
TRBJ2-5 | TRBD2 | many | TRBV7-9 | TGTGCCAGCAGCTTAGTGGGTCTAGCGGGAGAGACCCAGTACTTC | CASSLVGLAGETQYF
TRBJ2-2 | TRBD1 | . | TRBV7-3 | TGTGCCAGCAGCCCCCGGGGACAGAAGACCGGGGAGCTGTTTTTT | CASSPRGQKTGELFF
TRBJ2-3 | . | few | TRBV29-1 | TGCAGCGTGGGAACTAGCACAGATACGCAGTATTTT | CSVGTSTDTQYF
TRBJ2-5 | . | few | TRBV18 | TGTGCCAGCTCACCCTCGGACTCCCAAGAGACCCAGTACTTC | CASSPSDSQETQYF
TRBJ1-2 | TRBD1 | few | TRBV5-6 | TGTGCCAGCAGCCAGGACAGGATCTATGGCTACACCTTC | CASSQDRIYGYTF
TRBJ2-7 | . | few | TRBV20-1 | TGCAGTGCTAGCAGGGACCCCACCTACGAGCAGTACTTC | CSASRDPTYEQYF
TRBJ2-7 | . | . | TRBV20-1 | TGCAGTGCTAGAGATGGGGTCAGGCTCGGCTCCTACGAGCAGTACTTC | CSARDGVRLGSYEQYF
TRBJ2-5 | . | . | TRBV27 | TGTGCCAGCAGTTTATGGAGAGGGGAGACCCAGTACTTC | CASSLWRGETQYF
TRBJ2-7 | . | . | TRBV12-3/TRBV12-4 | TGTGCCAGCAGTCCACCGTTTCCCGGGACTTACGAGCAGTACTTC | CASSPPFPGTYEQYF
TRBJ2-4 | . | . | TRBV6-2/TRBV6-3 | TGTGCCAGCAGTCGACAGGACTTAGCCAAAAACATTCAGTACTTC | CASSRQDLAKNIQYF
TRBJ1-2 | . | few | TRBV6-1 | TGTGCCAGCAGTCCCAACTCAGACTATGGCTACACCTTC | CASSPNSDYGYTF
TRBJ1-1 | TRBD1 | . | TRBV20-1 | TGCAGTGCCCAAAGGACAGGCTGGGACACTGAAGCTTTCTTT | CSAQRTGWDTEAFF
TRBJ2-5 | . | . | TRBV9 | TGTGCCAGCAGCGTAGCTGGGCAACTTGGAGAGACCCAGTACTTC | CASSVAGQLGETQYF
TRBJ2-7 | . | few | TRBV2 | TGTGCCAGCAGTGAGGACGGACGCGGCTACGAGCAGTACTTC | CASSEDGRGYEQYF
TRBJ2-4 | TRBD1 | . | TRBV27 | TGTGCCAGCAGTAGAAGACGCCCAGGACAGGGGGACATTCAGTACTTC | CASSRRRPGQGDIQYF
TRBJ2-1 | . | few | TRBV10-3 | TGTGCCATCAGTGAGGTACTATCGGGGCTAAACAATGAGCAGTTCTTC | CAISEVLSGLNNEQFF
TRBJ1-4 | . | many | TRBV6-6 | TGTGCCAGCAGCGTTCAGACAACTAATGAAAAACTGTTTTTT | CASSVQTTNEKLFF
TRBJ2-1 | . | . | TRBV5-1 | TGCGCCAGCAGCTTGATAGGGGCGGGTGTGCAGTTCTTC | CASSLIGAGVQFF
TRBJ1-2 | . | . | TRBV4-2 | TGTGCCAGCAGCCAAGTGACAGCAGTTTATGGCTACACCTTC | CASSQVTAVYGYTF
TRBJ2-5 | . | . | TRBV12-3/TRBV12-4 | TGTGCCAGCAGTCCTCCCGGGTCTACCCTACACCAGTACTTC | CASSPPGSTLHQYF
TRBJ2-3 | . | few | TRBV12-3/TRBV12-4 | TGTGCCAGTGGGGGACACATCACAGATACGCAGTATTTT | CASGGHITDTQYF
TRBJ2-3 | TRBD2 | . | TRBV24-1 | TGTGCCACCAGTGGATGGGGAGTCGGCGGGAGGATGACAGATACGCAGTATTTT | CATSGWGVGGRMTDTQYF
TRBJ2-7 | . | . | TRBV20-1 | TGCAGTGCTAGAGACCGCAGGACCAACGGGTACGAGCAGTACTTC | CSARDRRTNGYEQYF
TRBJ2-1 | TRBD2 | . | TRBV29-1 | TGCAGCGTTGCGGGGGGGCACTATAATTCAAACTACAATGAGCAGTTCTTC | CSVAGGHYNSNYNEQFF
TRBJ2-3 | TRBD2 | . | TRBV29-1 | TGCAGCGTCACTCCGGGACTAGCGGGAGGGCCGGGAGATACGCAGTATTTT | CSVTPGLAGGPGDTQYF
TRBJ2-5 | . | . | TRBV13 | TGTGCCAGCAGCTCGCGACTAGAAGTAACCCAGTACTTC | CASSSRLEVTQYF
TRBJ2-6 | . | few | TRBV29-1 | TGCAGCGTTGATTTCCGGAACTCTGGGGCCAACGTCCTGACTTTC | CSVDFRNSGANVLTF
TRBJ2-5 | . | . | TRBV20-1 | TGCAGTGCTCGGGTCGGTGGGACCCAGTACTTC | CSARVGGTQYF
TRBJ2-5 | . | . | TRBV7-6 | TGTGCCAGCAGCTTACATACCAGCGAACAGGGTGAAGAGACCCAGTACTTC | CASSLHTSEQGEETQYF
TRBJ2-1 | . | . | TRBV11-2 | TGTGCCAGCAGCTTAGAGGCTAGCAATGAGCAGTTCTTC | CASSLEASNEQFF